A selection of T cell receptor beta chains follows, all from one sample in a study of shared clonotypes between healthy human individuals. Measured with immunoSEQ multiplex PCR; TCRdb has only the in-frame clones, and not every one. The sample includes under 1 million clones, roughly 96% of them seen just once. The sequenced sample consisted of naive CD8+ T cells sorted from blood. The receptors come from a man aged 30 to 39 in good health. CDR3s include the opening cysteine and the closing phenylalanine or tryptophan. D genes are given only for firm matches. Clone size is shown for a subset of rows, as once, few, many or a class of expanded clone.

DNA: TGTGCCAGCAGTTACTCGAACAGCAGAGGGGTTGCGGCTTTCTTT; CDR3: CASSYSNSRGVAAFF; J: TRBJ1-1; size: once; D: .; V: TRBV6-5
DNA: TGCGCCAGCAGCCCCTCTACCGGACTAGGCAACGAGCAGTACTTC; CDR3: CASSPSTGLGNEQYF; J: TRBJ2-7; size: .; D: TRBD2; V: TRBV4-1
DNA: TGTGCCAGCAGCCCATGGAGGCTACCGGGAGGGGCATCCTACGAGCAGTACTTC; CDR3: CASSPWRLPGGASYEQYF; J: TRBJ2-7; size: .; D: TRBD2; V: TRBV5-6
DNA: TGTGCCAGCAGCTTCCGGGACAGGGGGTCCTACAATGAGCAGTTCTTC; CDR3: CASSFRDRGSYNEQFF; J: TRBJ2-1; size: .; D: TRBD1; V: TRBV7-9
DNA: TGTGCCAGCAGGGCGACAGCGGGGGGACTCACAGATACGCAGTATTTT; CDR3: CASRATAGGLTDTQYF; J: TRBJ2-3; size: .; D: TRBD2; V: TRBV27
DNA: TGTGCCAGCAGTCATAGCGGGGGGACAGATACGCAGTATTTT; CDR3: CASSHSGGTDTQYF; J: TRBJ2-3; size: .; D: TRBD2; V: TRBV27
DNA: TGTGCCAGCAGCTTTAACACAGCACAAGAGACCCAGTACTTC; CDR3: CASSFNTAQETQYF; J: TRBJ2-5; size: .; D: .; V: TRBV11-3
DNA: TGTGCCAGCAGTCCCATTTCTGGGACCCCGTCCTACGAGCAGTACTTC; CDR3: CASSPISGTPSYEQYF; J: TRBJ2-7; size: .; D: .; V: TRBV27
DNA: TGTGCCACCTCCCCGGGGTCAGATACGCAGTATTTT; CDR3: CATSPGSDTQYF; J: TRBJ2-3; size: .; D: .; V: TRBV18
DNA: TGCGCCAGCAGCCAAGATCGGACGGGACAGTCCTACGAGCAGTACTTC; CDR3: CASSQDRTGQSYEQYF; J: TRBJ2-7; size: .; D: TRBD1; V: TRBV4-3
DNA: TGTGCCAGCAGTATCGGGACTAGGAACAATGAGCAGTTCTTC; CDR3: CASSIGTRNNEQFF; J: TRBJ2-1; size: .; D: TRBD2; V: TRBV28
DNA: TGTGCCAGCAGCTTGGCAACTAGCAGCTCCTACGAGCAGTACTTC; CDR3: CASSLATSSSYEQYF; J: TRBJ2-7; size: .; D: .; V: TRBV7-9
DNA: TGTGCCAGTAGTATTGTCGGTAGCACAGATACGCAGTATTTT; CDR3: CASSIVGSTDTQYF; J: TRBJ2-3; size: .; D: .; V: TRBV19
DNA: TGTGCCGGCAGCGTGGGACAGGGTCTAGAGCAGTACTTC; CDR3: CAGSVGQGLEQYF; J: TRBJ2-7; size: .; D: TRBD1; V: TRBV9
DNA: TGTGCCAGCAGATCACCGGGGAGGGAGACCCAGTACTTC; CDR3: CASRSPGRETQYF; J: TRBJ2-5; size: .; D: .; V: TRBV11-2
DNA: TGCGCCAGCAGCCACTTACTAGCGGGAGTACGTACCGGGGAGCTGTTTTTT; CDR3: CASSHLLAGVRTGELFF; J: TRBJ2-2; size: once; D: TRBD2; V: TRBV4-3
DNA: TGTGCCAGTAGCAAGACTAGCGGGAGATACGATACGCAGTATTTT; CDR3: CASSKTSGRYDTQYF; J: TRBJ2-3; size: .; D: TRBD2; V: TRBV19
DNA: TGTGCCAGCAGTTTAGAGCCCCCGACTAGCGGCTCCTACGAGCAGTACTTC; CDR3: CASSLEPPTSGSYEQYF; J: TRBJ2-7; size: .; D: TRBD2; V: TRBV28
DNA: TGTGCCAGCAGAAAGACAGGGGCAACTAATGAAAAACTGTTTTTT; CDR3: CASRKTGATNEKLFF; J: TRBJ1-4; size: .; D: TRBD1; V: TRBV7-9
DNA: TGTGCCAGCTGGGCCCCAGGCCAAGACAGGCCCGAGCAGTACTTC; CDR3: CASWAPGQDRPEQYF; J: TRBJ2-7; size: .; D: .; V: TRBV2
DNA: TGCGCCAGCAGCCAAGACTCCAGGACAGAGAATCAGCCCCAGCATTTT; CDR3: CASSQDSRTENQPQHF; J: TRBJ1-5; size: .; D: .; V: TRBV4-3
DNA: TGTGCCAGCACAGGTCAAGCGGGAGTGTCAGATACGCAGTATTTT; CDR3: CASTGQAGVSDTQYF; J: TRBJ2-3; size: .; D: TRBD2; V: TRBV6-5
DNA: TGTGCCAGCAGCTTTGAAACAGTGTTTGAGCAGTTCTTC; CDR3: CASSFETVFEQFF; J: TRBJ2-1; size: .; D: .; V: TRBV11-2
DNA: TGTGCCAGCAGAGCTGGACACTTTTACGAGCAGTACTTC; CDR3: CASRAGHFYEQYF; J: TRBJ2-7; size: .; D: .; V: TRBV28
DNA: TGTGCCAGCAGCTTCTACGGGACTAGCGGGAGCCCGTATTTT; CDR3: CASSFYGTSGSPYF; J: TRBJ2-3; size: once; D: TRBD2; V: TRBV11-2
DNA: TGTGCCAGCAGCCAGGGACACGGAAGCTACGAGCAGTACTTC; CDR3: CASSQGHGSYEQYF; J: TRBJ2-7; size: .; D: .; V: TRBV14
DNA: TGTGCCAGCATGCTACAGGGTTACGCCGGGGAGCTGTTTTTT; CDR3: CASMLQGYAGELFF; J: TRBJ2-2; size: .; D: .; V: TRBV6-5
DNA: TGTGCCAGCAGTTTTAGTGTGGATAGCAATCAGCCCCAGCATTTT; CDR3: CASSFSVDSNQPQHF; J: TRBJ1-5; size: once; D: .; V: TRBV28
DNA: TGCAGCGTTGAGGCGGGGGCCTACGAGCAGTACTTC; CDR3: CSVEAGAYEQYF; J: TRBJ2-7; size: .; D: TRBD2; V: TRBV29-1
DNA: TGTGCCAGTAGTTCAACCGACGGTACTGAAGCTTTCTTT; CDR3: CASSSTDGTEAFF; J: TRBJ1-1; size: .; D: .; V: TRBV19
DNA: TGTGCCAGCAGGATATTGGGAACAGGGGGGTCCTACGAGCAGTACTTC; CDR3: CASRILGTGGSYEQYF; J: TRBJ2-7; size: .; D: TRBD1; V: TRBV28
DNA: TGTGCCAGCAGTTTAACACAGGGGGCATCCGGGGAGCTGTTTTTT; CDR3: CASSLTQGASGELFF; J: TRBJ2-2; size: once; D: TRBD1; V: TRBV27
DNA: TGTGCCAGCAGCAAGACAGTGGGGCAAGAGACCCAGTACTTC; CDR3: CASSKTVGQETQYF; J: TRBJ2-5; size: .; D: .; V: TRBV7-9
DNA: TGTGCCAGTAGTATCTCGGGGAACGAGCAGTACTTC; CDR3: CASSISGNEQYF; J: TRBJ2-7; size: .; D: .; V: TRBV19
DNA: TGTGCCAGCAGCCAATCCCCCGTTTTCTACGAGCAGTACTTC; CDR3: CASSQSPVFYEQYF; J: TRBJ2-7; size: .; D: .; V: TRBV14
DNA: TGTGCCAGCAGTCACCCCCCCGAGCAGTACTTC; CDR3: CASSHPPEQYF; J: TRBJ2-7; size: .; D: .; V: TRBV6-6
DNA: TGTGCCAGCAGCTTAAATAGTGGCAATGAGCAGTTCTTC; CDR3: CASSLNSGNEQFF; J: TRBJ2-1; size: .; D: .; V: TRBV7-9
DNA: TGTGCCAGCAGCTTAAACATCGCAACTAATGAAAAACTGTTTTTT; CDR3: CASSLNIATNEKLFF; J: TRBJ1-4; size: .; D: .; V: TRBV5-8
DNA: TGTGCCAGCAGCTCGTCCCGGGACAGGGGGCCGGGGTCAGAGCAGTTCTTC; CDR3: CASSSSRDRGPGSEQFF; J: TRBJ2-1; size: .; D: TRBD1; V: TRBV7-6
DNA: TGTGCCAGTTACTTGGACAGGGGCACTGAAGCTTTCTTT; CDR3: CASYLDRGTEAFF; J: TRBJ1-1; size: .; D: TRBD1; V: TRBV19
DNA: TGTGCCAGCAGCTTGTTGGTAGTGGGGTTTGGGGCAGCTTTCTTT; CDR3: CASSLLVVGFGAAFF; J: TRBJ1-1; size: .; D: .; V: TRBV5-5
DNA: TGCAGCGTTGAGGAAGAGAACACCGGGGAGCTGTTTTTT; CDR3: CSVEEENTGELFF; J: TRBJ2-2; size: .; D: .; V: TRBV29-1
DNA: TGCAGCGTCCTAACAGGGGATAGCAATCAGCCCCAGCATTTT; CDR3: CSVLTGDSNQPQHF; J: TRBJ1-5; size: .; D: TRBD1; V: TRBV29-1
DNA: TGTGCCTGGACCACAGGGGACTCCTACGAGCAGTACTTC; CDR3: CAWTTGDSYEQYF; J: TRBJ2-7; size: .; D: TRBD1; V: TRBV30
DNA: TGTGCCACCAGCAGAGATACTATTAACTCCTACGAGCAGTACTTC; CDR3: CATSRDTINSYEQYF; J: TRBJ2-7; size: few; D: .; V: TRBV15
DNA: TGCGCCAGCAGCTTCGACATGACTAGCGGGAGGATGTTCACAGATACGCAGTATTTT; CDR3: CASSFDMTSGRMFTDTQYF; J: TRBJ2-3; size: .; D: TRBD2; V: TRBV5-1
DNA: TGTGCTAGTGGTTTACGCCCAGATACGCAGTATTTT; CDR3: CASGLRPDTQYF; J: TRBJ2-3; size: .; D: .; V: TRBV12-5
DNA: TGTGCCAGCAGTGAGGGAAATGGCTACACCTTC; CDR3: CASSEGNGYTF; J: TRBJ1-2; size: .; D: .; V: TRBV27
DNA: TGTGCCACACTAACGAACACCGGGGAGCTGTTTTTT; CDR3: CATLTNTGELFF; J: TRBJ2-2; size: .; D: .; V: TRBV18
DNA: TGTGCCAGCAGCTTAGGCGGGGCTCGAGAGCAGTTCTTC; CDR3: CASSLGGAREQFF; J: TRBJ2-1; size: .; D: .; V: TRBV7-9
DNA: TGTGCCAGCAGTCCAAGTTTGACGGTAACCTACGAGCAGTACTTC; CDR3: CASSPSLTVTYEQYF; J: TRBJ2-7; size: .; D: .; V: TRBV27
DNA: TGTGCCAGCAGCTTAGCGATCGATGAGCAGTTCTTC; CDR3: CASSLAIDEQFF; J: TRBJ2-1; size: .; D: .; V: TRBV7-9
DNA: TGTGCCAGCAGCAATCAACTAGTTTCCGAGCAGTACTTC; CDR3: CASSNQLVSEQYF; J: TRBJ2-7; size: few; D: .; V: TRBV7-9
DNA: TGTGCCAGCAGGGGTGGTCTAGCGGGAGTATTTTACGAGCAGTACTTC; CDR3: CASRGGLAGVFYEQYF; J: TRBJ2-7; size: .; D: TRBD2; V: TRBV28
DNA: TGTGCCCTAAAGGATCCCGGAGAGCCCCAGCATTTT; CDR3: CALKDPGEPQHF; J: TRBJ1-5; size: .; D: .; V: TRBV28